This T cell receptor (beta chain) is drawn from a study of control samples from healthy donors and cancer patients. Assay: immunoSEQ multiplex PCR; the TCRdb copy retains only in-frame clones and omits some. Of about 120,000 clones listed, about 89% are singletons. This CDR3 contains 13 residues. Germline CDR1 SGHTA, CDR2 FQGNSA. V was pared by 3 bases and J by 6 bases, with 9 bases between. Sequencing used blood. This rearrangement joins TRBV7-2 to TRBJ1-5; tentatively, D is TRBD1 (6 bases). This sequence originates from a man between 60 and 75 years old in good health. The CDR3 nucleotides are TGTGCCAGCAGCTTGGGCAGGGGTCAGCCCCAGCATTTT. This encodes CASSLGRGQPQHF.